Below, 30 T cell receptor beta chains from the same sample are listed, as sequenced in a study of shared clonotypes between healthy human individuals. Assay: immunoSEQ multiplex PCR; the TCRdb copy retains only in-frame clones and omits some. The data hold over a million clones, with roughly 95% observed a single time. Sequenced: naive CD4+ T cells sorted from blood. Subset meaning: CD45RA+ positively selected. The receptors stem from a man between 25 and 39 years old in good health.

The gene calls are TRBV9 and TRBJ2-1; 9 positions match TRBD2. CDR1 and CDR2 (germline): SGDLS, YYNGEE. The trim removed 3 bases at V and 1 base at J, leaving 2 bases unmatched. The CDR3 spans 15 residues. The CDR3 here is CASSDSGGSYNEQFF. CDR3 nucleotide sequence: TGTGCCAGCAGCGATAGCGGGGGTTCCTACAATGAGCAGTTCTTC.

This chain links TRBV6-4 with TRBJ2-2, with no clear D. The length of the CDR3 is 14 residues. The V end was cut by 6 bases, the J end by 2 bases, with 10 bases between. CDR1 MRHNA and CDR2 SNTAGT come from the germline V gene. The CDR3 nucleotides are TGTGCCAGCAGCGGGCAGCTAAACACCGGGGAGCTGTTTTTT. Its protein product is CASSGQLNTGELFF.

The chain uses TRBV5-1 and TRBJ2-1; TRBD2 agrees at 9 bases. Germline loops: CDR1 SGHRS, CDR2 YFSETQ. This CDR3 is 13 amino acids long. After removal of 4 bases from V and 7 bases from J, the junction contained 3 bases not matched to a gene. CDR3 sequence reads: CASSAGLANEQFF. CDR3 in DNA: TGCGCCAGCAGCGCGGGACTAGCAAATGAGCAGTTCTTC.

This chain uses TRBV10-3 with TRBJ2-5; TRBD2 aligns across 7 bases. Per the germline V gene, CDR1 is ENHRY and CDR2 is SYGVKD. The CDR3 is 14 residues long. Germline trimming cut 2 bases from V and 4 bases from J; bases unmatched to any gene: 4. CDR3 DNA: TGTGCCATCAGTGAGCGGGAGGCCCCAGAGACCCAGTACTTC. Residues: CAISEREAPETQYF.

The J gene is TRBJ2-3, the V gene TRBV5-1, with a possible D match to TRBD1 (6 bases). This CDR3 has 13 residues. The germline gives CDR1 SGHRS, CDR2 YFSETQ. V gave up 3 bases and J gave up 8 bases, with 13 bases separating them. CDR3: CASSSDRPLTQYF. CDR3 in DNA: TGCGCCAGCAGCTCCGACAGGCCCCTTACGCAGTATTTT.

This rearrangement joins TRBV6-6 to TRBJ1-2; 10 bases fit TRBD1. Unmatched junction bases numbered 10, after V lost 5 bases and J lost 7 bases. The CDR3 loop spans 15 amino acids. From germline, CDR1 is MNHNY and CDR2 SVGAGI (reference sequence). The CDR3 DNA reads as TGTGCCAGCAGTCCCCAAATTGGGACAGGGGCTGGCTACACCTTC. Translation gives CASSPQIGTGAGYTF.

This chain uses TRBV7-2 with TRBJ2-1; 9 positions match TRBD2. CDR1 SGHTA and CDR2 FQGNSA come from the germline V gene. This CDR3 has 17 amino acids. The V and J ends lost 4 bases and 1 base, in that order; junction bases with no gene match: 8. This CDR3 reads CASSSRLAGDSYNEQFF. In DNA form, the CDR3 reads TGTGCCAGCAGCTCACGTTTAGCGGGAGATTCCTACAATGAGCAGTTCTTC.

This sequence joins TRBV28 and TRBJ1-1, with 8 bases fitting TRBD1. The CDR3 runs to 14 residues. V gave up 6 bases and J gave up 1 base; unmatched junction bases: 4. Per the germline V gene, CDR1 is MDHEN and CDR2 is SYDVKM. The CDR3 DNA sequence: TGTGCCAGCAGGGCAGGGGGCCCGAACACTGAAGCTTTCTTT. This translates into CASRAGGPNTEAFF.

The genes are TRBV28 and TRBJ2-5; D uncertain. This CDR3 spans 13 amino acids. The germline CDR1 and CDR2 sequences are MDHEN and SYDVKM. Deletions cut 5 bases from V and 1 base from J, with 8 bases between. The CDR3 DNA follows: TGTGCCAGCAGTGGTGGAGTCCAAGAGACCCAGTACTTC. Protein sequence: CASSGGVQETQYF. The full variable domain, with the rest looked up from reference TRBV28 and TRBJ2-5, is DVKVTQSSRYLVKRTGEKVFLECVQDMDHENMFWYRQDPGLGLRLIYFSYDVKMKEKGDIPEGYSVSREKKERFSLILESASTNQTSMYLCASSGGVQETQYFGPGTRLLVL.

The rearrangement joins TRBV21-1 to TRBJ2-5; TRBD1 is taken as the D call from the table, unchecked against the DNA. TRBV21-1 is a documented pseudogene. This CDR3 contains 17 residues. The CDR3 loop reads CASSKGGVRDTQETQYF. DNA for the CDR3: TGTGCCAGCAGCAAAGGAGGGGTTCGGGACACCCAAGAGACCCAGTACTTC.

CDR3 residues: CASSVHVGDQPQHF. In DNA, the CDR3 is TGCGCCAGCAGCGTCCATGTGGGAGATCAGCCCCAGCATTTT. The chain recombines TRBV4-1 with TRBJ1-5; D is ambiguous. CDR1 is MGHRA, CDR2 YSYEKL, per germline. Trimming shortened V by 5 bases and J by 5 bases, and 13 bases separated the two germline ends. The CDR3 spans 14 residues.

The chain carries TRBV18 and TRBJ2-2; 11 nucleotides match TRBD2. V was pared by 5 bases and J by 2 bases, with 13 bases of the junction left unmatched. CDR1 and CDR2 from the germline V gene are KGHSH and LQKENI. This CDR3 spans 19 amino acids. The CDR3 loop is CASSTHSLAGDLNTGELFF. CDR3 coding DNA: TGTGCCAGCTCAACACATTCACTAGCGGGAGACTTAAACACCGGGGAGCTGTTTTTT.

DNA for the CDR3: TGTGCCAGCAGCCCCGGGGATGAGCAGTTCTTC. This sequence encodes CASSPGDEQFF. The genes are TRBV2 and TRBJ2-1, with D possibly TRBD2 on 5 matching bases. Germline V lookup: CDR1 SNHLY, CDR2 FYNNEI. The length of the CDR3 is 11 residues. V lost 6 bases to trimming and J lost 8 bases, with 8 bases between them.

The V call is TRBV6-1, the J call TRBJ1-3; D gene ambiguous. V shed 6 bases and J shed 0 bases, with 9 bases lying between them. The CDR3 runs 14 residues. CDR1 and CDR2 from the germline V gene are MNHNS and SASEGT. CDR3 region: CASSLVLSGNTIYF. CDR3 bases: TGTGCCAGCAGCTTAGTACTCTCTGGAAACACCATATATTTT.

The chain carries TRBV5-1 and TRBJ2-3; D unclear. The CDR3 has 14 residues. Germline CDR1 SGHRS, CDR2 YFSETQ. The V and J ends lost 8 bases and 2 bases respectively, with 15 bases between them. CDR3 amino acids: CARGNRSLTDTQYF. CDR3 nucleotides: TGCGCCAGAGGGAACCGCTCCCTCACAGATACGCAGTATTTT.

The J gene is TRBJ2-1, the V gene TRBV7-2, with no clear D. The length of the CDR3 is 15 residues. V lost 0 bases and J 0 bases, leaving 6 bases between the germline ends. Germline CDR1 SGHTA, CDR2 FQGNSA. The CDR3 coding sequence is TGTGCCAGCAGCTTAGCCCAGAACTCCTACAATGAGCAGTTCTTC. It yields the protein CASSLAQNSYNEQFF.

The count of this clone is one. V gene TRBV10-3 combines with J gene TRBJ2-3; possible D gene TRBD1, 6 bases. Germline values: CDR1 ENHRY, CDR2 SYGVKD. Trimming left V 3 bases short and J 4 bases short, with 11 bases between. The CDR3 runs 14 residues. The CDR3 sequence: CAISDPRGPDTQYF. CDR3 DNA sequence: TGTGCCATCAGTGATCCCAGGGGCCCAGATACGCAGTATTTT.

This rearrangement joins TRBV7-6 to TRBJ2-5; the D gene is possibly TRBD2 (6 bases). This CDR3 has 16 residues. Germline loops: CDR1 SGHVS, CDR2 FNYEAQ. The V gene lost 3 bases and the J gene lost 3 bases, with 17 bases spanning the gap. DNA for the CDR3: TGTGCCAGCAGCTTCCGGACTATCAGAACAGAAGAGACCCAGTACTTC. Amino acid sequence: CASSFRTIRTEETQYF.

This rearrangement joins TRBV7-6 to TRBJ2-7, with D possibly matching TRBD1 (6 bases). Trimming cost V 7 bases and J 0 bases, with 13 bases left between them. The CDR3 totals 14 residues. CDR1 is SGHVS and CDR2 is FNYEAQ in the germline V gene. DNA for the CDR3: TGTGCCAGCACCAAGGACAGTGACTCCTACGAGCAGTACTTC. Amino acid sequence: CASTKDSDSYEQYF. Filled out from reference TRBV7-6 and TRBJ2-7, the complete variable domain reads GAGVSQSPRYKVTKRGQDVALRCDPISGHVSLYWYRQALGQGPEFLTYFNYEAQQDKSGLPNDRFSAERPEGSISTLTIQRTEQRDSAMYRCASTKDSDSYEQYFGPGTRLTVT.

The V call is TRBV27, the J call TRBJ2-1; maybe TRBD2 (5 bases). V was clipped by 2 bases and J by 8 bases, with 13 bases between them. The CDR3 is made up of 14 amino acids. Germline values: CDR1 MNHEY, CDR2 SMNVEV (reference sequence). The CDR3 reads CASSLMGSSDEQFF. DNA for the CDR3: TGTGCCAGCAGTTTAATGGGGAGTAGCGATGAGCAGTTCTTC.

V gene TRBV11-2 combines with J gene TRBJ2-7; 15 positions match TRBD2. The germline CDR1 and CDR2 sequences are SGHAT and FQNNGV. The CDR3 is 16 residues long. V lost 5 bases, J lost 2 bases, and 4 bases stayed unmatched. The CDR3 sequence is CASSVGLAGGAYEQYF. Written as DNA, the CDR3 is TGTGCCAGCAGCGTGGGACTAGCGGGAGGAGCCTACGAGCAGTACTTC.

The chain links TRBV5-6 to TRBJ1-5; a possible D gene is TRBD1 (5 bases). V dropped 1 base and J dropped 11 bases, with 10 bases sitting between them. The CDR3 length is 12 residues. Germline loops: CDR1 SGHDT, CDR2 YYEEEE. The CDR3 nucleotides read TGTGCCAGCAGCTTGAGTTTGGGGGCCCAGCATTTT. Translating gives CASSLSLGAQHF.

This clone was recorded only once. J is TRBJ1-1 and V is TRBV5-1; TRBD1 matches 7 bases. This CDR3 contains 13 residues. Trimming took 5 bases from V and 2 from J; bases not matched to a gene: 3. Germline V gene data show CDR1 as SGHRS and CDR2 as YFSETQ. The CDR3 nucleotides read TGCGCCAGCAGGGGACAGTCAAACACTGAAGCTTTCTTT. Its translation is CASRGQSNTEAFF.

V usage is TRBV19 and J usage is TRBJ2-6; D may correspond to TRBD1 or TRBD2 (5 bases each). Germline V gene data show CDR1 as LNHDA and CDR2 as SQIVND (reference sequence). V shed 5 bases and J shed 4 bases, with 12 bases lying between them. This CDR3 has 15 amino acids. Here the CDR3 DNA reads TGTGCCAGTAGTTTGCAGGGACCCGGGGCCAACGTCCTGACTTTC. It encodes CASSLQGPGANVLTF.

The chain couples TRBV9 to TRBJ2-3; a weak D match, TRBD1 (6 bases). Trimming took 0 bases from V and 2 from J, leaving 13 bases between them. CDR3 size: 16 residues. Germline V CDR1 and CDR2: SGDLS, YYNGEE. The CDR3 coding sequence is TGTGCCAGCAGCGTAGCTCAGGGGAAACCCACAGATACGCAGTATTTT. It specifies CASSVAQGKPTDTQYF.

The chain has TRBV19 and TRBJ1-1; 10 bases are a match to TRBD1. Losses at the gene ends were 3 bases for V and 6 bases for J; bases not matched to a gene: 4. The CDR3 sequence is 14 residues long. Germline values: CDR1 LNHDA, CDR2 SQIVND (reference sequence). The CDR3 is CASSIDRGPSEAFF. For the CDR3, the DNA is TGTGCCAGTAGTATCGACAGGGGGCCTTCTGAAGCTTTCTTT.

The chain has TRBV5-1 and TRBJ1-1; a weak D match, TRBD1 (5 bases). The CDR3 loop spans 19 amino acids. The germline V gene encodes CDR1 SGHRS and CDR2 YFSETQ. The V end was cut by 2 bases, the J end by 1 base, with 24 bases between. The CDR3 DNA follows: TGCGCCAGCAGCTTTTTAGGGGCCAAGGCGGATCGGGCGAACACTGAAGCTTTCTTT. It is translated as CASSFLGAKADRANTEAFF. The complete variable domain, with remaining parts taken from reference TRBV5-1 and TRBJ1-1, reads KAGVTQTPRYLIKTRGQQVTLSCSPISGHRSVSWYQQTPGQGLQFLFEYFSETQRNKGNFPGRFSGRQFSNSRSEMNVSTLELGDSALYLCASSFLGAKADRANTEAFFGQGTRLTVV.

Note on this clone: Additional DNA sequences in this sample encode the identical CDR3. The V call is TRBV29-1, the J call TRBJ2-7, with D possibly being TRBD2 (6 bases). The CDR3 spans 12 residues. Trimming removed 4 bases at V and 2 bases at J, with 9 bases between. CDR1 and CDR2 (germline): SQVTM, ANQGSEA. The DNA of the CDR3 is TGCAGCGTTGTATGGGGGGCCTACGAGCAGTACTTC. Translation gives CSVVWGAYEQYF.

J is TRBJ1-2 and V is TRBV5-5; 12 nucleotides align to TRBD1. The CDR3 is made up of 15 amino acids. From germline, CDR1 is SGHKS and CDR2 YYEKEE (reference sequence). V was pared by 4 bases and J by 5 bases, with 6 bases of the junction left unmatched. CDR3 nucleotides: TGTGCCAGCAGCGAGGGACAGGGGGCTTATTATGGCTACACCTTC. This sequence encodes CASSEGQGAYYGYTF.

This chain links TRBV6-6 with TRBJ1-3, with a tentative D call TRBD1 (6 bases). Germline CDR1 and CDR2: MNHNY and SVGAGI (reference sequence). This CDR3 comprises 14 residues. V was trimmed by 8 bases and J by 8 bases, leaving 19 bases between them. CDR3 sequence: CASVRDTSTHTIYF. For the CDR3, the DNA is TGTGCCAGCGTCCGGGACACCTCGACTCACACCATATATTTT.